The source of this T cell receptor beta chain is a study of CD8 T cells in ankylosing spondylitis. Each CDR3 protein is one row after TCRdb ran MiXCR on the 5' RACE reads. The table includes 200,000 to 250,000 distinct CDR3 sequences, around 17% detected once. Study-level findings and limits: What appeared characteristic of ankylosing spondylitis blood was a TCR beta motif of several highly homologous variants.

This clonotype is classed as medium-sized. Its target is not known. V dropped 6 bases and J dropped 1 base, with 10 bases sitting between them. Per the germline V gene, CDR1 is DFQATT and CDR2 is SNEGSKA (reference sequence). This CDR3 is 13 amino acids long. The sequence was obtained from a male donor with ankylosing spondylitis. Sequencing was performed on blood, either unsorted or a sorted T cell fraction (not recorded which). The chain combines TRBV20-1 with TRBJ2-1, with D perhaps matching TRBD2 (5 bases). CDR3 nucleotide sequence: TGCAGTGCAATAGCGTGGTCCTACAATGAGCAGTTCTTC. Protein: CSAIAWSYNEQFF.